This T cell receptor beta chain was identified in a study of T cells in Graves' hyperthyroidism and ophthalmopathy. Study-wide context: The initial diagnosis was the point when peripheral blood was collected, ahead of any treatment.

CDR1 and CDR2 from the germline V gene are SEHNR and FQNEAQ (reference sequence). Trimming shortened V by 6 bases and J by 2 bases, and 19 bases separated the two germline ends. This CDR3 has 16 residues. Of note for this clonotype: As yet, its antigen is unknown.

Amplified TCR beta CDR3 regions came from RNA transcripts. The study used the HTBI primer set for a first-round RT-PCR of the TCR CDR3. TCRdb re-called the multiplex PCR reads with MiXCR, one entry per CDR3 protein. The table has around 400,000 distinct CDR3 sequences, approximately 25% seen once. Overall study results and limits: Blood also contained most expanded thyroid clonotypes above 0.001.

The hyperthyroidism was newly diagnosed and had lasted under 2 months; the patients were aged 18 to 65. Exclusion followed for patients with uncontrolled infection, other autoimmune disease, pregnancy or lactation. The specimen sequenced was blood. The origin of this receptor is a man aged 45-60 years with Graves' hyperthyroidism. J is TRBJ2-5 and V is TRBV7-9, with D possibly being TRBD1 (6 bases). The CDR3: CASSPNGGWHQETQYF. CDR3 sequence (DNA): TGTGCCAGCAGTCCTAATGGGGGCTGGCATCAAGAGACCCAGTACTTC.